These 21 T cell receptor beta chains were all obtained from the same sample, sequenced in a study of blood T cell repertoires in COVID-19. Sequenced by immunoSEQ multiplex PCR; TCRdb stores in-frame clones only, minus some. The sample has 200,000 to 250,000 clones, about 85% seen once. The specimen sequenced was peripheral blood. Receptor source: a man under 40 who had recovered from COVID-19.

V usage is TRBV21-1 and J usage is TRBJ2-7; TRBD1 reflects the table's D call only, with no check against the DNA. TRBV21-1 corresponds to a pseudogene. This CDR3 comprises 17 residues. The DNA for the CDR3 is TGTGCCAGCAGCCCCTCCCCTTGGGACAGGAGCCCCTACGAGCAGTACGTC. Its translation: CASSPSPWDRSPYEQYV.

In this sample, this clone turned up once. The chain has TRBV21-1 and TRBJ1-5. TRBV21-1 is marked as a pseudogene. The CDR3 is 16 amino acids. CDR3 in amino acids: CASSKGLWLSNQPQHF. The DNA of the CDR3 is TGTGCCAGCAGCAAAGGACTTTGGCTGAGCAATCAGCCCCAGCATTTT.

V usage is TRBV5-5 and J usage is TRBJ2-7; 7 positions match TRBD1. The J segment lost 0 bases and the V segment lost 1 base, leaving 10 bases of the junction unmatched. This CDR3 contains 17 residues. Germline CDR1 reads SGHKS; CDR2 reads YYEKEE (reference sequence). The CDR3 DNA reads as TGTGCCAGCAGCTTGTGGGCAGGGGGTACTAGCTCCTACGAGCAGTACTTC. Its protein product is CASSLWAGGTSSYEQYF.

V is TRBV7-9 and J is TRBJ2-3, with a possible D match to TRBD1 (5 bases). Per germline, CDR1 SEHNR and CDR2 FQNEAQ (reference sequence). Trimming took off 3 bases at V and 4 bases at J, with 8 bases between the two ends. The CDR3 has 13 amino acids. The CDR3 here is CASSFDSADTQYF. CDR3 sequence (DNA): TGTGCCAGCAGCTTTGACAGCGCAGATACGCAGTATTTT.

Worth noting for this clone: Other DNA sequences in the same sample also yield this CDR3. The chain's CDR3 is CASSISGTDTQYF. The CDR3 region has the DNA TGTGCCAGTAGTATATCCGGCACAGATACGCAGTATTTT. The chain is built from TRBV19 and TRBJ2-3; D unclear. The CDR3 is made up of 13 amino acids. Germline V lookup: CDR1 LNHDA, CDR2 SQIVND (reference sequence). Trimming pared 2 bases from V and 1 base from J, leaving 4 bases between.

This sequence joins TRBV10-3 and TRBJ2-7; D call uncertain. This CDR3 has 15 residues. The germline V and J ends were trimmed by 0 bases and 7 bases, with 16 bases remaining between them. Germline V CDR1 and CDR2: ENHRY, SYGVKD. The CDR3 loop is CAISESPVRLVEQYF. In nucleotides, the CDR3 is TGTGCCATCAGTGAGTCTCCGGTTAGGCTAGTGGAGCAGTACTTC.

The chain joins TRBV11-2 to TRBJ2-3, with TRBD2 matching over 8 bases. J gave up 7 bases and V 0 bases, and 9 bases lay outside the gene matches. This CDR3 contains 16 residues. Germline lookup yields CDR1 SGHAT and CDR2 FQNNGV. This chain's CDR3 is CASSLDGGAGGNTQYF. The CDR3 coding sequence is TGTGCCAGCAGCTTAGACGGGGGGGCTGGGGGGAATACGCAGTATTTT.

J is TRBJ1-1 and V is TRBV27; D gene unclear. CDR1 is MNHEY, CDR2 SMNVEV, per germline (reference sequence). The CDR3 has 14 amino acids. V was trimmed by 3 bases and J by 2 bases, leaving 10 bases between them. Here the CDR3 reads CASSFGSSNTEAFF. For the CDR3, the DNA is TGTGCCAGCAGTTTCGGAAGTAGCAACACTGAAGCTTTCTTT.

The V gene is TRBV5-1, the J gene TRBJ2-1; 8 bases fit TRBD1. The CDR3 loop spans 15 amino acids. CDR1 is SGHRS and CDR2 is YFSETQ in the germline V gene. V gave up 6 bases and J gave up 0 bases; unmatched junction bases: 5. The CDR3 bases are TGCGCCAGCAAGTCCGGGACAGGCTCCTACAATGAGCAGTTCTTC. Translation: CASKSGTGSYNEQFF.

The chain employs TRBV2 and TRBJ2-3; D is perhaps TRBD2 (7 bases). The CDR3 is made up of 14 amino acids. Per the germline V gene, CDR1 is SNHLY and CDR2 is FYNNEI. V was cut by 7 bases and J by 2 bases, with 13 bases left in between. CDR3 nucleotides: TGTGCCAGCAACCCGGGGGGCTTCACAGATACGCAGTATTTT. This gives the protein CASNPGGFTDTQYF.

V is TRBV3-1 (or the pseudogene TRBV3-2) and J is TRBJ2-1; D is ambiguous. Germline lookup yields CDR1 LGHDT and CDR2 YNNKEL (reference sequence). CDR3 length equals 12 residues. Trimming took off 0 bases at V and 9 bases at J, with 6 bases between the two ends. The CDR3 nucleotides read TGTGCCAGCAGCCAAGATCTCTTTGAGCAGTTCTTC. Its translation is CASSQDLFEQFF.

The gene calls are TRBV28 and TRBJ2-4; D possibly corresponds to TRBD1 (6 bases). The CDR3 covers 13 residues. Trimming stripped 7 bases from V and 2 bases from J, with 9 bases between. Germline V gene sequence: CDR1 MDHEN, CDR2 SYDVKM. The chain's CDR3 is CASTGQPKNIQYF. DNA of the CDR3: TGTGCCAGCACTGGACAGCCCAAAAACATTCAGTACTTC.

The chain has TRBV7-2 and TRBJ2-5; 8 bases agree with TRBD2. This CDR3 is built from 16 residues. Germline-derived CDR1 and CDR2 are SGHTA and FQGNSA. J was trimmed by 4 bases and V by 4 bases; bases with no gene match: 11. In DNA, the CDR3 is TGTGCCAGCAGCTCTGCGGTTGCGGGGGGAGGAGAGACCCAGTACTTC. It translates to CASSSAVAGGGETQYF.

This clone has more than one count but fewer than ten. This chain joins TRBV9 and TRBJ2-2; 9 nucleotides line up with TRBD1. Germline loops: CDR1 SGDLS, CDR2 YYNGEE. V was clipped by 1 base and J by 4 bases; unmatched bases: 8. The CDR3 is 17 amino acids. This chain's CDR3 is CASSVNQGQGRTGELFF. CDR3 DNA sequence: TGTGCCAGCAGCGTAAATCAAGGACAGGGGCGCACCGGGGAGCTGTTTTTT.

This chain joins TRBV25-1 and TRBJ1-6; no clear D gene. The V and J ends lost 2 bases and 7 bases respectively, with 9 bases between them. This CDR3 is built from 14 residues. Germline V CDR1 and CDR2: MGHDK, SYGVNS. The chain's CDR3 is CASSERRANSPLHF. CDR3 DNA: TGTGCCAGCAGTGAACGACGAGCGAATTCACCCCTCCACTTT. Using reference TRBV25-1 and TRBJ1-6 for the parts outside the CDR3, the full variable domain is EADIYQTPRYLVIGTGKKITLECSQTMGHDKMYWYQQDPGMELHLIHYSYGVNSTEKGDLSSESTVSRIRTEHFPLTLESARPSHTSQYLCASSERRANSPLHFGNGTRLTVT.

The chain links TRBV25-1 to TRBJ2-2, with D uncertain. The CDR3 covers 13 residues. Germline lookup yields CDR1 MGHDK and CDR2 SYGVNS. Trimming left V 7 bases short and J 0 bases short, with 6 bases between. The DNA for the CDR3 is TGTGCCAGCAAACGGGCGAACACCGGGGAGCTGTTTTTT. It is translated as CASKRANTGELFF.

V gene TRBV3-1 (or the pseudogene TRBV3-2) combines with J gene TRBJ1-1, with 7 bases fitting TRBD1. V was pared by 8 bases and J by 6 bases, with 6 bases of the junction left unmatched. The CDR3 length is 12 residues. The germline V gene has CDR1 LGHDT and CDR2 YNNKEL (reference sequence). CDR3 loop: CASGRGQPEAFF. CDR3 sequence (DNA): TGTGCCAGCGGTAGGGGACAGCCTGAAGCTTTCTTT.

The CDR3 DNA is TGTGCCAGCAGCTCTAGCGGGGGGACCGGGGAGCTGTTTTTT. It translates to CASSSSGGTGELFF. J is TRBJ2-2 and V is TRBV6-6, with TRBD2 matching 11 bases. The CDR3 totals 14 residues. In germline, CDR1 is MNHNY, CDR2 SVGAGI (reference sequence). Germline trimming cut 6 bases from V and 5 bases from J; bases unmatched to any gene: 2.

The chain has TRBV5-1 and TRBJ2-5; weak D call: TRBD1 (6 bases). CDR3 size: 13 residues. The germline V and J ends were trimmed by 7 bases and 2 bases, with 12 bases remaining between them. Germline-derived CDR1 and CDR2 are SGHRS and YFSETQ. CDR3 nucleotide sequence: TGCGCCAGCGGACAGCGGATACAAGAGACCCAGTACTTC. Protein sequence: CASGQRIQETQYF.

The chain employs TRBV5-8 and TRBJ1-5; D uncertain. Per the germline V gene, CDR1 is SGHTS and CDR2 is YDEGEE. Trimming removed 4 bases at V and 3 bases at J, with 14 bases between. The CDR3 covers 15 residues. The CDR3 DNA sequence: TGTGCCAGCAGCCCTCGCGATTATTACAATCAGCCCCAGCATTTT. Translated, it gives CASSPRDYYNQPQHF.

This sequence joins TRBV6-5 and TRBJ2-3, with no clear D. The germline gives CDR1 MNHEY, CDR2 SVGAGI. The CDR3 contains 15 residues. Deletions cut 8 bases from V and 3 bases from J, with 18 bases between. The CDR3 protein is CASVIGQVNTDTQYF. CDR3 DNA sequence: TGTGCCAGCGTAATCGGCCAGGTTAATACAGATACGCAGTATTTT.